This TCR beta chain came from a study of T-cell reconstitution after alpha-beta-depleted transplantation in children. Study observations and caveats: T-cell numbers and diversity, one year after transplant, stemmed largely from T cells that were newly produced.

This clonotype appeared a few times. Its antigen is currently unknown. Unique molecular identifiers were built into the TCRbeta library. Each CDR3 protein gets one entry after TCRdb re-called the PCR reads with MiXCR. The table shows roughly 150,000 distinct CDR3 sequences, with 11% occurring only once. This CDR3 spans 13 amino acids. V was shortened by 6 bases and J by 8 bases, with 13 bases between the two germline ends. CDR1 and CDR2 from the germline V gene are MNHNS and SASEGT. The TCR comes from a boy aged 2 to 10 with acute myeloid leukemia, due to receive a stem cell transplant. Sequencing used PBMCs, obtained before TCRalphabeta/CD19-depleted stem cell transplant. The genes are TRBV6-1 and TRBJ1-4; D is unresolved. The CDR3 DNA is TGTGCCAGCAGAGCCCAGGTTCGGGAAAAACTGTTTTTT. It specifies CASRAQVREKLFF.